This T cell receptor (beta chain) was recorded in a study of OX40 agonist ivuxolimab in advanced cancers. About the study: The patients received ivuxolimab by intravenous route every 2 weeks at 0.01 to 10 mg/kg. Enrollees could have had prior anti-PD-1, anti-PD-L1 or anti-CTLA-4 therapy, which around 43% had received.

Generated by immunoSEQ multiplex PCR, the TCRdb table keeps only in-frame clones and is missing some. The sample lists 50,000 to 55,000 clones, 60% to 80% occurring once. Enrollment shut out patients with autoimmune disease history or systemic immunosuppression. Blood specimens came from baseline, cycle 4 day 1, and cycle 7 day 1. The V end lost 3 bases, the J end lost 3 bases, and 5 bases lay between the germline ends. The CDR3 consists of 12 residues. The germline V gene encodes CDR1 ENHRY and CDR2 SYGVKD. The sample consisted of CD4+ or CD8+ T cells sorted from blood, taken in a trial of the OX40 agonist ivuxolimab. The sequence was collected from an adult with an advanced solid tumor such as melanoma, head and neck, liver or kidney cancer. The gene calls are TRBV10-3 and TRBJ1-1; no clear D. The CDR3 coding sequence is TGTGCCATCAGTGAAGGATACACTGAAGCTTTCTTT. Protein: CAISEGYTEAFF.